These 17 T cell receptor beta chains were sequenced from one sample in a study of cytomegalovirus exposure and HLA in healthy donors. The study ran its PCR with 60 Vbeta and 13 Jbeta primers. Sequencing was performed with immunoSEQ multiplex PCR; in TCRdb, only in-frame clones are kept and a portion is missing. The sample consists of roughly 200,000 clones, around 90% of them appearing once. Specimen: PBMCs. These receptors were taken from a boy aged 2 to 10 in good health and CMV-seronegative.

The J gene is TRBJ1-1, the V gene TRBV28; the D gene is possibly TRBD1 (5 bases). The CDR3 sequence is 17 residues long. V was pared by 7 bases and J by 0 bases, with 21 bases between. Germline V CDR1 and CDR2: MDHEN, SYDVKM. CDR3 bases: TGTGCCAGCATTGGGGGGGACGCACCTTCGATGAACACTGAAGCTTTCTTT. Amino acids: CASIGGDAPSMNTEAFF.

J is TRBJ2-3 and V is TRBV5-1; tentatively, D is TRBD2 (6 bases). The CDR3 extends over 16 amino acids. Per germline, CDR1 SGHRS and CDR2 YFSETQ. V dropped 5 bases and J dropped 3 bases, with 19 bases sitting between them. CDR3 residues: CASSPGGWVGTDTQYF. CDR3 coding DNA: TGCGCCAGCAGTCCCGGGGGTTGGGTTGGAACAGATACGCAGTATTTT.

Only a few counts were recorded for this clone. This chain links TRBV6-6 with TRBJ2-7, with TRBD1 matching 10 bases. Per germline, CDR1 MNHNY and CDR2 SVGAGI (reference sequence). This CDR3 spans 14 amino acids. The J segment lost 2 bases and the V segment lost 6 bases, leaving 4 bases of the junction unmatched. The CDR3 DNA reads TGTGCCAGCAGCCTCGGACAGGGGGCCTACGAGCAGTACTTC. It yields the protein CASSLGQGAYEQYF.

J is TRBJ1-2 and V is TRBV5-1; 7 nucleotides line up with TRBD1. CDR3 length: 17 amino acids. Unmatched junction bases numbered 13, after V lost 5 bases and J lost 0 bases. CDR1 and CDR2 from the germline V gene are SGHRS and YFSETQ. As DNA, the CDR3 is TGCGCCAGCAGGACCCGGACAGGCGGCAGTCCTAACTATGGCTACACCTTC. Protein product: CASRTRTGGSPNYGYTF.

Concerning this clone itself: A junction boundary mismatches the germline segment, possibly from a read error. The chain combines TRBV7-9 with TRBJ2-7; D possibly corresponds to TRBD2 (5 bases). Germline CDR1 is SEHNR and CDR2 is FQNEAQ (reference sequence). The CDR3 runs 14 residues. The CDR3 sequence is CSSSPTGEHYEQYF. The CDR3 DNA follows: TGTTCCAGCAGCCCCACCGGGGAGCATTACGAGCAGTACTTC. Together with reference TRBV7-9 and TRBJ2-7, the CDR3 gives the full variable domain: DTGVSQNPRHKITKRGQNVTFRCDPISEHNRLYWYRQTLGQGPEFLTYFQNEAQLEKSRLLSDRFSAERPKGSFSTLEIQRTEQGDSAMYLCSSSPTGEHYEQYFGPGTRLTVT.

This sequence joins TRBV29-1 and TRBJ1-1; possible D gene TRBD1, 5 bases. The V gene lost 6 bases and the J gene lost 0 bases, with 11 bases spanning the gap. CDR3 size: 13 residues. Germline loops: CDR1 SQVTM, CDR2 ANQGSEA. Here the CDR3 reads CSVTGLMNTEAFF. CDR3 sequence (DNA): TGCAGCGTCACAGGTCTCATGAACACTGAAGCTTTCTTT.

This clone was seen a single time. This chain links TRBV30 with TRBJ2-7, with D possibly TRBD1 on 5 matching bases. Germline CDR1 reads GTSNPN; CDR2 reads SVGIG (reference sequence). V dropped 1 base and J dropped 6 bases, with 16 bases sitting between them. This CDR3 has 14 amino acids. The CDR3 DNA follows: TGTGCCTGGAGTGCGGCAGGGTTTGAGACCGAGCAGTACTTC. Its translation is CAWSAAGFETEQYF.

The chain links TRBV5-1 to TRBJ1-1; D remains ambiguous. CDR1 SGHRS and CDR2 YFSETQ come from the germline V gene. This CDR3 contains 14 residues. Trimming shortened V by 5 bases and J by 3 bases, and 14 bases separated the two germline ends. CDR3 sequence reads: CASSREVEDTEAFF. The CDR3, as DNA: TGCGCCAGCAGTAGAGAGGTAGAGGACACTGAAGCTTTCTTT.

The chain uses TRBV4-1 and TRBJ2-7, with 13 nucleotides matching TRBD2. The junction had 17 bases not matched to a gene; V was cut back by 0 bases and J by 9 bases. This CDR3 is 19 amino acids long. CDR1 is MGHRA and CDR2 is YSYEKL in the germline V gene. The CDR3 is CASSQEGAGTSGALGGQYF. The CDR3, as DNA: TGCGCCAGCAGCCAAGAAGGGGCCGGGACTAGCGGGGCCCTAGGGGGGCAGTACTTC.

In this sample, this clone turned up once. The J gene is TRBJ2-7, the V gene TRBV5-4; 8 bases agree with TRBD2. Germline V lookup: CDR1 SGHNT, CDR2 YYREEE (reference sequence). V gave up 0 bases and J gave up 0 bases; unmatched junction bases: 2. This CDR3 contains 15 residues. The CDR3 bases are TGTGCCAGCAGCTTGGGTGCGGGGGGCTCCTACGAGCAGTACTTC. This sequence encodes CASSLGAGGSYEQYF.

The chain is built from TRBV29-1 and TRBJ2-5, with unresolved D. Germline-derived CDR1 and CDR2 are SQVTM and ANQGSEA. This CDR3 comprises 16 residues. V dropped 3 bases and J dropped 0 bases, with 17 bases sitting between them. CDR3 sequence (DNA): TGCAGCGTTGATCTTTCGGCAGCAGGCAACCAAGAGACCCAGTACTTC. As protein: CSVDLSAAGNQETQYF. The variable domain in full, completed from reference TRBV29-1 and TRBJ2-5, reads SAVISQKPSRDICQRGTSLTIQCQVDSQVTMMFWYRQQPGQSLTLIATANQGSEATYESGFVIDKFPISRPNLTFSTLTVSNMSPEDSSIYLCSVDLSAAGNQETQYFGPGTRLLVL.

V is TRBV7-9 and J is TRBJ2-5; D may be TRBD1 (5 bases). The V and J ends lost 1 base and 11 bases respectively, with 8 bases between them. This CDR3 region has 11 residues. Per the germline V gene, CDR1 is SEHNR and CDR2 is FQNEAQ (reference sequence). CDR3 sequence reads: CASSLVQEQYF. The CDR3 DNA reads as TGTGCCAGCAGCTTAGTACAGGAGCAGTACTTC.

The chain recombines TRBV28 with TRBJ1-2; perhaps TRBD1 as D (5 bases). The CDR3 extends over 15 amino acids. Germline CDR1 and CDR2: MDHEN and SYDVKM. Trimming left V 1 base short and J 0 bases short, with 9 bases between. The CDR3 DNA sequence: TGTGCCAGCAGTTTATACGGGGGGGCTAACTATGGCTACACCTTC. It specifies CASSLYGGANYGYTF.

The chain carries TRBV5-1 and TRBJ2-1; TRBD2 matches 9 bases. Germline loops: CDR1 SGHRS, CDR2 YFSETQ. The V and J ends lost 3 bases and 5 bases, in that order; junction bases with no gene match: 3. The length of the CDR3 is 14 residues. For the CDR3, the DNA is TGCGCCAGCAGCTGGGTAGCGGGGGACAATGAGCAGTTCTTC. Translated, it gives CASSWVAGDNEQFF.

CDR3 coding DNA: TGTGCCAGTAGAAGGGAGACAGGGAGCACCGGGGAGCTGTTTTTT. Protein: CASRRETGSTGELFF. The V and J genes are TRBV19 and TRBJ2-2, with 7 bases that match TRBD1. CDR3 length equals 15 residues. Trimming at V came to 6 bases and at J to 4 bases, leaving 8 bases not matched to a gene. Germline V gene data show CDR1 as LNHDA and CDR2 as SQIVND (reference sequence).

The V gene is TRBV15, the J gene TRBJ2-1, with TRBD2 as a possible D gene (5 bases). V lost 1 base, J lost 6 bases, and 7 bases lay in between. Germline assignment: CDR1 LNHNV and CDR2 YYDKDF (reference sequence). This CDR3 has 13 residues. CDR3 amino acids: CATSRGGPNEQFF. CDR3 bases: TGTGCCACCAGCAGAGGAGGGCCCAATGAGCAGTTCTTC.

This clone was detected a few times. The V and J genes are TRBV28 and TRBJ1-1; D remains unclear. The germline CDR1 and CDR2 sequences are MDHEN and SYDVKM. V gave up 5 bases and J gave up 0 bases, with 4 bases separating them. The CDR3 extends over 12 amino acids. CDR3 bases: TGTGCCAGCAGTACTCTGAACACTGAAGCTTTCTTT. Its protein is CASSTLNTEAFF. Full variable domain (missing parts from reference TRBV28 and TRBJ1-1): DVKVTQSSRYLVKRTGEKVFLECVQDMDHENMFWYRQDPGLGLRLIYFSYDVKMKEKGDIPEGYSVSREKKERFSLILESASTNQTSMYLCASSTLNTEAFFGQGTRLTVV.